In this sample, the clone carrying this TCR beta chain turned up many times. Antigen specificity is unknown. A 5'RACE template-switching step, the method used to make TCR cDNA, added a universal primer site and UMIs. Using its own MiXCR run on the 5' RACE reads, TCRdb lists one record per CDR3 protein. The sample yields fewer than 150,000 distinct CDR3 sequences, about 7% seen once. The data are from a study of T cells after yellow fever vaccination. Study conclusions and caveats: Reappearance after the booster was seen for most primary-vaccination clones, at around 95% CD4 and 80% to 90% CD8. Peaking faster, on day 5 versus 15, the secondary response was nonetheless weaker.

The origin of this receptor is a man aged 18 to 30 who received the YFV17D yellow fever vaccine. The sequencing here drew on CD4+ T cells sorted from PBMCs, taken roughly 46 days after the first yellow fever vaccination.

DNA for the CDR3: TGCGCCAGCAGCCGGGACAGGACTGGAAACACCATATATTTT. Translating gives CASSRDRTGNTIYF. V is TRBV5-1 and J is TRBJ1-3; TRBD1 matches at 8 bases. V dropped 4 bases and J dropped 2; count of bases not matched to a gene: 2. The CDR3 has 14 residues. Looked up from germline, CDR1 is SGHRS and CDR2 is YFSETQ.